The present T cell receptor (beta chain) was sequenced within a study of CD8+ T cells in alopecia areata. Findings and limits, study-wide: Alopecia totalis/universalis scalp especially showed more expanded CD8+ clones than normal scalp.

CD4+ and CD8+ T cells were sorted from PBMCs. Investigators isolated RNA and reverse transcribed it into cDNA to act as the sequencing template. Clones were sequenced by immunoSEQ multiplex PCR, and TCRdb holds only the in-frame ones, with some missing. Here the sample spans 85,000 to 110,000 clones, roughly 53% being singletons. This clone has a handful of counts. Its antigen is currently unknown. The receptor was derived from a human donor in good health. Sequenced material: CD4+ T cells sorted from blood.

The CDR3 loop is CSAPHLDGYTF. Written as DNA, the CDR3 is TGCAGTGCCCCCCATCTGGATGGCTACACCTTC. V usage is TRBV20-1 and J usage is TRBJ1-2; D gene unclear. Germline loops: CDR1 DFQATT, CDR2 SNEGSKA (reference sequence). The CDR3 length is 11 residues. Trimming left V 6 bases short and J 6 bases short, with 11 bases between.